A single T cell receptor beta chain is shown here with its context. Germline CDR1 MDHEN, CDR2 SYDVKM. V lost 2 bases to trimming and J lost 0 bases, with 5 bases between them. This CDR3 spans 14 amino acids. TCRdb's table, derived via immunoSEQ multiplex PCR, lists solely in-frame clones and lacks some. The sample contains roughly 180,000 clones, around 94% of which appear only once. The data derive from a study of control samples from healthy donors and cancer patients. This clonotype originated in a woman in her late teens or twenties in good health. Sample: blood. This chain links TRBV28 with TRBJ1-5; D not resolved. The CDR3 region has the DNA TGTGCCAGCAGTTTAGGGATTAGCAATCAGCCCCAGCATTTT. Its protein is CASSLGISNQPQHF.